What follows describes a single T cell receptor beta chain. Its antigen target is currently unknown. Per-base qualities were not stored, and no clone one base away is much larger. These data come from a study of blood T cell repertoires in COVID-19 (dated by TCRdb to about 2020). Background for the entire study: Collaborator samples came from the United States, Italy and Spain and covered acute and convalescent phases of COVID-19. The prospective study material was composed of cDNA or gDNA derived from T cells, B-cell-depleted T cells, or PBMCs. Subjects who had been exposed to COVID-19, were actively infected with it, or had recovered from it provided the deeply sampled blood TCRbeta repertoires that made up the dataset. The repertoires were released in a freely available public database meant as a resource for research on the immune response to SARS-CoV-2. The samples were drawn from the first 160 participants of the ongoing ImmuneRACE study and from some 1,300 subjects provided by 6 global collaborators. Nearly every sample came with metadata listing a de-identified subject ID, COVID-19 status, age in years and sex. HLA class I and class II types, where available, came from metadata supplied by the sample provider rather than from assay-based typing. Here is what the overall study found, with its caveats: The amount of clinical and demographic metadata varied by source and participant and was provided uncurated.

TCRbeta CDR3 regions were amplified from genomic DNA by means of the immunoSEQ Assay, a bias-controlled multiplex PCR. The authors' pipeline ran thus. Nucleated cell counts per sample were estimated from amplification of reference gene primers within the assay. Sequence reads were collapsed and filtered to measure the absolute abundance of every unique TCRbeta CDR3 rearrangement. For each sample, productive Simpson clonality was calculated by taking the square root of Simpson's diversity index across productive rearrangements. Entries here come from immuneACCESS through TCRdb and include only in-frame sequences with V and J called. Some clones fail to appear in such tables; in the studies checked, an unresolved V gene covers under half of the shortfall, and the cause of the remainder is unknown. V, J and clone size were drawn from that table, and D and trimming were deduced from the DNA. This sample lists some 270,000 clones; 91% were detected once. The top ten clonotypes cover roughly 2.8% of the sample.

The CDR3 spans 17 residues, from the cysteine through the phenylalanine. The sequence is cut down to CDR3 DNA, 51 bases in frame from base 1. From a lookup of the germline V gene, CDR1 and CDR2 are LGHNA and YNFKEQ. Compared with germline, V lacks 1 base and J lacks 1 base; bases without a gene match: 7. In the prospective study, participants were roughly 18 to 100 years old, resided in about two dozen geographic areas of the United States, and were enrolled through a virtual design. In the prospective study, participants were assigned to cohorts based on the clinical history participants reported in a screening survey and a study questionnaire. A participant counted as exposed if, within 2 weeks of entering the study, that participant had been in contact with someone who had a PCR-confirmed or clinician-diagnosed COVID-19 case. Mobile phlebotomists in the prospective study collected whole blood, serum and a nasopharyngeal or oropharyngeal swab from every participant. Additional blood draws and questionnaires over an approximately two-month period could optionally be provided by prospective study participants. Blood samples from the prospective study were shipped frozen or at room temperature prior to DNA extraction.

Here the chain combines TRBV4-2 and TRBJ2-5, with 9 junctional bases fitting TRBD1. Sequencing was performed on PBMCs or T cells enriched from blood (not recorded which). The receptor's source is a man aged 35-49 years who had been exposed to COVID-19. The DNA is TGTGCCAGCAGCCAAGGGGACAGGGCTGGAGGCCAAGAGACCCAGTACTTC. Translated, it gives CASSQGDRAGGQETQYF.